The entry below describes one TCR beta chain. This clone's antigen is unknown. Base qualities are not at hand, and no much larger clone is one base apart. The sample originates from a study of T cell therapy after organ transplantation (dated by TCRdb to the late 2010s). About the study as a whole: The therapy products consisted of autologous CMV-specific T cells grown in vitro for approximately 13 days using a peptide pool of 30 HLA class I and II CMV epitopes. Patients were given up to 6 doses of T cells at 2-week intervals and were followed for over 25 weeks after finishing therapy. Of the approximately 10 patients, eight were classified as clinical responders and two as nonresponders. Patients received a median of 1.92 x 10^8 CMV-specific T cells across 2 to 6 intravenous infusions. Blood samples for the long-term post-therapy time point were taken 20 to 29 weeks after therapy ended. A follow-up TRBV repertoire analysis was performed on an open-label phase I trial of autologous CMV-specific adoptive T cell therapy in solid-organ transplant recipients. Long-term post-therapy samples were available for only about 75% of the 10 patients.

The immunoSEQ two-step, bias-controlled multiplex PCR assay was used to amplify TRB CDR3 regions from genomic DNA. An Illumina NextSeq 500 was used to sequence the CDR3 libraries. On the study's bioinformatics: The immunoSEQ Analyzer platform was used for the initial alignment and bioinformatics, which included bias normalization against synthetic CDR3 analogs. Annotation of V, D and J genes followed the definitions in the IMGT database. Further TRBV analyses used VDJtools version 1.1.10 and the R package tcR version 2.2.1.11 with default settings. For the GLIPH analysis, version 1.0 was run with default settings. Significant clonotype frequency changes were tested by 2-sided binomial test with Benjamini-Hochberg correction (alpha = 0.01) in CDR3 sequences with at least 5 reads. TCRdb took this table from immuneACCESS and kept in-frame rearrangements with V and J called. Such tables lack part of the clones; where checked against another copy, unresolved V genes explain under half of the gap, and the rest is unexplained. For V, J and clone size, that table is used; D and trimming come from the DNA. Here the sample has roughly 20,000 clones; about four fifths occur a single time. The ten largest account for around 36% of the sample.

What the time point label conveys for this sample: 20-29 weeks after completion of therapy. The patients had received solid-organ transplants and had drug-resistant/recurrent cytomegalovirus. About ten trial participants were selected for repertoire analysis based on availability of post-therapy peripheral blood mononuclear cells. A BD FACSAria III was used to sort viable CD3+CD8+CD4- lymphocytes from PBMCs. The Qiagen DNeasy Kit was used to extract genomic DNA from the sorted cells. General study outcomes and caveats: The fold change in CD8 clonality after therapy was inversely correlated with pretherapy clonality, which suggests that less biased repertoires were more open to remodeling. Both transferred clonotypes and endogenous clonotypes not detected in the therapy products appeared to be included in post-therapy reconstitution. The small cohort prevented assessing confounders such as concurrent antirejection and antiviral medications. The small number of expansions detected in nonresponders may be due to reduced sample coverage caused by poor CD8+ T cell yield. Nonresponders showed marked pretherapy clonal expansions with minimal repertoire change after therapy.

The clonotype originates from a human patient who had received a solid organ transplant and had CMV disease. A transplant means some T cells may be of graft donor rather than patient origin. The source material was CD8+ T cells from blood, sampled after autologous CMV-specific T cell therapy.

The DNA sequence is as follows: TGTGCCAGCAGTAGCGGGAGGCACCAAGAGACCCAGTACTTC. The translation is CASSSGRHQETQYF. Rearrangement joined TRBV11-1 to TRBJ2-5; a stretch of 10 junction bases matches TRBD2. Including the terminal cysteine and phenylalanine, the CDR3 comprises 14 residues. Just CDR3 DNA is preserved here, 42 bases in frame from base 1. CDR1 and CDR2 were assigned from the germline V gene (reference sequence) as SGHAT and FQDESV. Relative to germline, V is missing 6 bases and J is missing 0 bases, with 1 base of the junction outside any gene match.